The clone carrying this T cell receptor beta chain was seen only a few times. Antigen specificity is unknown. This sample is drawn from a study of beta chain features in type 1 diabetes. Study context: Cell yields, gender and age were comparable in patients and healthy donors.

Whole-study results and caveats: Moderate yet significant TCRB CDR3 shortening was seen in Type 1 diabetes patients in all four CD4+ subsets.

It was via CD45RO/CCR7/CD25/CD127/CD95/CD27 that CD4+ naive, central memory, regulatory and stem cell-like memory cells were sorted. V shed 5 bases and J shed 0 bases, with 19 bases lying between them. Germline V gives CDR1 SGHDT, CDR2 YYEEEE. The CDR3 runs 17 residues. All of the isolated RNA was reverse transcribed, so expressed TCRB transcripts were sequenced. Profiling relied on immunoSEQ multiplex PCR, and the TCRdb table lists in-frame clones only, not all of them. The repertoire includes roughly 150,000 clones, 6.5% to 8.5% of them detected once, and 0.5% to 0.55% sits in the top ten. The TCR was taken from a man between 18 and 35 years old with type 1 diabetes. The specimen sequenced was central memory CD4+ T cells from blood. This rearrangement joins TRBV5-6 to TRBJ2-3; no definite D call. The CDR3 bases are TGTGCCAGCAGTTATATTTGGCGGATTACTAGCACAGATACGCAGTATTTT. Translating it yields CASSYIWRITSTDTQYF.